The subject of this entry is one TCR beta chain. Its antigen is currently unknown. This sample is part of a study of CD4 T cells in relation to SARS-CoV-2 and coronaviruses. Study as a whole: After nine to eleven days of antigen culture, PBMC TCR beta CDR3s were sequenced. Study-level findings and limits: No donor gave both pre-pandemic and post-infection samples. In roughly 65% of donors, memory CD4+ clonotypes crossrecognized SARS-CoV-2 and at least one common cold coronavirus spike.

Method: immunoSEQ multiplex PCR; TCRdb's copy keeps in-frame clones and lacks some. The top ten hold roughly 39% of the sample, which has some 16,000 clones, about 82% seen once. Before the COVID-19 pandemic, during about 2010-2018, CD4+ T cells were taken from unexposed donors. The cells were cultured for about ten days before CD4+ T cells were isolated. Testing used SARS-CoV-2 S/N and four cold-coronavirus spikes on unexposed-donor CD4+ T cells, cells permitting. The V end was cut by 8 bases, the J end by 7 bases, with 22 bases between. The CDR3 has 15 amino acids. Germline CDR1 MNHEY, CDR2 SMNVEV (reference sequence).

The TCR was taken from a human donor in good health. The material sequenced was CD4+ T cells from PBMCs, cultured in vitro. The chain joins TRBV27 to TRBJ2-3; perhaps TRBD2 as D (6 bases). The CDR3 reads CASGPAGMAGHTQYF. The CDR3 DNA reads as TGTGCCAGCGGCCCGGCGGGGATGGCGGGACATACGCAGTATTTT.